The entry that follows covers one T cell receptor (beta chain) sequence. Its antigen is as yet unknown. TCRdb's table, derived via immunoSEQ multiplex PCR, lists solely in-frame clones and lacks some. The top ten clones hold about 9.5% of a sample with tens of thousands of clones, about 84% of them seen once. The entry originates in a study of T cell responses to AZD1222 COVID-19 vaccine. Trimming stripped 4 bases from V and 1 base from J, with 12 bases between. The CDR3 has 15 amino acids. Germline V CDR1 and CDR2: SGHTS, YDEGEE. Findings and limits, study-wide: A mostly white British donor set with more females was recruited, and clonal diversity was possibly underestimated. Recipients of two AZD1222 doses showed rising Spike-specific TCR breadth and depth. There were vaccine-associated CD4 TCRs across spike, dominant at 160-218 and 743-854. Sampled repertoires all dated from after the peak T cell response.

The sequence was obtained from an adult in good health. Sequenced here: peripheral blood, sampled on day 0 of AZD1222 vaccination. This rearrangement joins TRBV5-8 to TRBJ2-4, with a weak D call TRBD2 (6 bases). The CDR3 DNA follows: TGTGCCAGCAGCCGGGGAGGATCGGCCAAAAACATTCAGTACTTC. It translates to CASSRGGSAKNIQYF.